This T cell receptor beta chain was sequenced during a study of graft-versus-host responses after intestinal transplantation. About the research overall: The recipients all started with anti-thymocyte globulin induction and then took tacrolimus and steroids for two to four years.

Here immunoSEQ multiplex PCR was the method, and the copy in TCRdb shows in-frame clones only, minus some. The sample yields 25,000 to 35,000 clones, roughly 85% seen once. This clonotype originated in a human patient who received an intestinal transplant, so some T cells may come from the graft donor. This specimen consisted of PBMCs, obtained around 62 weeks after intestinal transplantation.

The CDR3, as DNA: TGTGCCAGCGGGAAAGGGCCCTACGAGCAGTACTTC. This encodes CASGKGPYEQYF. The genes are TRBV7-2 and TRBJ2-7; D is undetermined. Trimming removed 8 bases at V and 2 bases at J, with 10 bases between. The CDR3 runs to 12 residues. Looked up from germline, CDR1 is SGHTA and CDR2 is FQGNSA.